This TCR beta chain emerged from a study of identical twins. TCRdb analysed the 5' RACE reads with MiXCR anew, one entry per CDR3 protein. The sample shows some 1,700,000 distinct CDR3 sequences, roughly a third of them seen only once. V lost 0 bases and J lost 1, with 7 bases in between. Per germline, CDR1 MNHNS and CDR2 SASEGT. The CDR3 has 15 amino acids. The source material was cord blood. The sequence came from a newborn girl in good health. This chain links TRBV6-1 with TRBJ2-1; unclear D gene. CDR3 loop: CASSEAISSYNEQFF. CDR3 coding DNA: TGTGCCAGCAGTGAAGCGATCAGTTCCTACAATGAGCAGTTCTTC.